The clone carrying this TCR beta chain was seen a few times. These data belong to a study of beta chain features in type 1 diabetes. cDNA synthesis used the whole RNA isolate, giving expressed TCRB sequences. Sequencing used immunoSEQ multiplex PCR; TCRdb keeps in-frame clones, though not all of them. Of roughly 180,000 clones listed, 10% to 15% are singletons. This receptor was taken from a woman younger than 35 in good health. Sequencing was done on a sample of central memory CD4+ T cells from blood.

The CDR3 protein is CASSPERAGTNTGELFF. The CDR3 DNA sequence: TGTGCCAGCTCACCCGAAAGGGCCGGGACGAACACCGGGGAGCTGTTTTTT. The V gene is TRBV18, the J gene TRBJ2-2; possible D gene TRBD2, 5 bases. Germline lookup yields CDR1 KGHSH and CDR2 LQKENI. Trimming took off 3 bases at V and 0 bases at J, with 14 bases between the two ends. The CDR3 runs to 17 residues. Using reference TRBV18 and TRBJ2-2 for the parts outside the CDR3, the full variable domain is NAGVMQNPRHLVRRRGQEARLRCSPMKGHSHVYWYRQLPEEGLKFMVYLQKENIIDESGMPKERFSAEFPKEGPSILRIQQVVRGDSAAYFCASSPERAGTNTGELFFGEGSRLTVL.